A few counts support the clone carrying this T cell receptor (beta chain). Its specificity is not known. The data were obtained in a study of regulatory T cells in long-lasting Graves disease. Study-wide context: The antithyroid drugs taken by newly diagnosed Graves' patients had been used for under 3 months.

Construction of TCR beta libraries relied on iRepertoire HTBI primers and on Arm-PCR targeting CDR3 regions. TCRdb re-derived calls from the multiplex PCR reads in MiXCR, one entry per CDR3 protein. Of 500,000 or so distinct CDR3 sequences listed, about a sixth are singletons. Study observations and caveats: Sharing of public clonotypes was greater in persistent patients (about 2,700) than in new patients (around 890). Persistent disease favored TRBV28, TRBJ1-2 and TRBJ2-5.

As to time point: newly diagnosed GD, antithyroid drugs for less than 3 months. Scientists built the TCR library using RNA that was extracted from PBMCs. This CDR3 is 16 amino acids long. Germline V gene lookup returns CDR1 DFQATT and CDR2 SNEGSKA (reference sequence). The V and J ends lost 0 bases and 4 bases respectively, with 15 bases between them. The data also belong to a second study, concerning T cells in Graves' hyperthyroidism and ophthalmopathy. From that report: These patients, aged 18 to 65, had recently diagnosed hyperthyroidism lasting under 2 months.

This TCR came from a man aged 35 to 55 with Graves disease. This chain links TRBV20-1 with TRBJ2-2; D is unresolved. The sample here was peripheral blood mononuclear cells (PBMCs), taken at new diagnosis, from a patient treated with antithyroid drugs. In nucleotides, the CDR3 is TGCAGTGCTAGAGACCCCGGGCGGTCTGGCACCGGGGAGCTGTTTTTT. Translating gives CSARDPGRSGTGELFF.